Listed below are T cell receptor beta chains from one sample, sequenced in a study of blood T cell repertoires in COVID-19. Sequenced by immunoSEQ multiplex PCR; TCRdb stores in-frame clones only, minus some. The data hold about 150,000 clones, with roughly 79% observed a single time. Material for sequencing was peripheral blood. The origin of the receptors is a woman aged 55-70 years with active or convalescent COVID-19. Both conserved end residues are part of each CDR3.

j_call: TRBJ2-1; v_call: TRBV4-1; cdr3_aa: CASSHAISGNEQFF
j_call: TRBJ1-2; v_call: TRBV27; cdr3_aa: CASSQGTQYYGYTF
j_call: TRBJ1-4; v_call: TRBV27; cdr3_aa: CASRQGGSEKLFF
j_call: TRBJ1-3; v_call: TRBV18; cdr3_aa: CASSPGTGDGNTIYF
j_call: TRBJ2-1; v_call: TRBV28; cdr3_aa: CASSVDASGKYNEQFF
j_call: TRBJ2-1; v_call: TRBV5-1; cdr3_aa: CASSLGQGANEQFF
j_call: TRBJ2-7; v_call: TRBV7-2; cdr3_aa: CASSVDSGDSYEQYF
j_call: TRBJ1-1; v_call: TRBV19; cdr3_aa: CASSITGGDTEAFF
j_call: TRBJ2-7; v_call: TRBV20-1; cdr3_aa: CSARTGDEQYF
j_call: TRBJ2-7; v_call: TRBV6-6; cdr3_aa: CASSYLTASRYF
j_call: TRBJ2-5; v_call: TRBV2; cdr3_aa: CASHRGQETQYF
j_call: TRBJ2-1; v_call: TRBV2; cdr3_aa: CASRDRSSYNEQFF
j_call: TRBJ1-2; v_call: TRBV5-1; cdr3_aa: CASSPQTGNHGYTF
j_call: TRBJ1-6; v_call: TRBV7-2; cdr3_aa: CASSSDSPLHF
j_call: TRBJ2-7; v_call: TRBV21-1; cdr3_aa: CASSKSWSGRPGPYTYEQYF
j_call: TRBJ1-1; v_call: TRBV2; cdr3_aa: CASSGRGTLNTEAFF
j_call: TRBJ2-3; v_call: TRBV5-4; cdr3_aa: CASSLGDGGWADTQYF
j_call: TRBJ1-1; v_call: TRBV2; cdr3_aa: CASTGTGEDTEAFF
j_call: TRBJ2-2; v_call: TRBV10-1; cdr3_aa: CAISRTGGDGELFF
j_call: TRBJ1-1; v_call: TRBV7-9; cdr3_aa: CASSPSGGHTEAFF
j_call: TRBJ1-6; v_call: TRBV2; cdr3_aa: CASSQDTVDSPLHF
j_call: TRBJ2-2; v_call: TRBV7-9; cdr3_aa: CASTRGQGAFGELFF
j_call: TRBJ2-4; v_call: TRBV27; cdr3_aa: CASSSLAGGIQYF
j_call: TRBJ2-7; v_call: TRBV14; cdr3_aa: CASSRDERREQYF
j_call: TRBJ2-7; v_call: TRBV21-1; cdr3_aa: CASSKADSLLSEQYF
j_call: TRBJ2-5; v_call: TRBV5-1; cdr3_aa: CASSLAGTGGRETQYF
j_call: TRBJ1-6; v_call: TRBV6-5; cdr3_aa: CASRAREGSPLHF
j_call: TRBJ1-6; v_call: TRBV7-9; cdr3_aa: CASSLGVNSPLHF
j_call: TRBJ1-1; v_call: TRBV7-9; cdr3_aa: CASFSPGVTEAFF
j_call: TRBJ1-2; v_call: TRBV5-4; cdr3_aa: CASSYDRGLNYGYTF
j_call: TRBJ2-1; v_call: TRBV15; cdr3_aa: CATSRDVRSASGGRYSYNEQFF
j_call: TRBJ1-6; v_call: TRBV28; cdr3_aa: CASRQPRGLYNSPLHF
j_call: TRBJ2-1; v_call: TRBV5-1; cdr3_aa: CASSLVAGTNEQFF
j_call: TRBJ2-1; v_call: TRBV6-5; cdr3_aa: CASRPGTGGVEQFF
j_call: TRBJ1-2; v_call: TRBV28; cdr3_aa: CASSLRGIGSGYTF
j_call: TRBJ2-5; v_call: TRBV28; cdr3_aa: CASSRQGAEETQYF
j_call: TRBJ2-1; v_call: TRBV28; cdr3_aa: CASREDRVSYNEQFF
j_call: TRBJ2-6; v_call: TRBV24-1; cdr3_aa: CATSDSGHLSGANVLTF
j_call: TRBJ2-7; v_call: TRBV27; cdr3_aa: CASSRTGTYGQYF
j_call: TRBJ2-1; v_call: TRBV5-6; cdr3_aa: CASSLGDYRVHEQFF
j_call: TRBJ1-3; v_call: TRBV10-3; cdr3_aa: CAISPTGSSGNTIYF
j_call: TRBJ1-2; v_call: TRBV27; cdr3_aa: CASSYRRDRGYGYTF
j_call: TRBJ2-5; v_call: TRBV5-5; cdr3_aa: CASSLASEETQYF
j_call: TRBJ2-4; v_call: TRBV7-8; cdr3_aa: CAITGLTKNIQYF
j_call: TRBJ1-5; v_call: TRBV10-2; cdr3_aa: CASSGPGYYSNQPQHF
j_call: TRBJ1-2; v_call: TRBV11-1; cdr3_aa: CASSPDSLYGYTF